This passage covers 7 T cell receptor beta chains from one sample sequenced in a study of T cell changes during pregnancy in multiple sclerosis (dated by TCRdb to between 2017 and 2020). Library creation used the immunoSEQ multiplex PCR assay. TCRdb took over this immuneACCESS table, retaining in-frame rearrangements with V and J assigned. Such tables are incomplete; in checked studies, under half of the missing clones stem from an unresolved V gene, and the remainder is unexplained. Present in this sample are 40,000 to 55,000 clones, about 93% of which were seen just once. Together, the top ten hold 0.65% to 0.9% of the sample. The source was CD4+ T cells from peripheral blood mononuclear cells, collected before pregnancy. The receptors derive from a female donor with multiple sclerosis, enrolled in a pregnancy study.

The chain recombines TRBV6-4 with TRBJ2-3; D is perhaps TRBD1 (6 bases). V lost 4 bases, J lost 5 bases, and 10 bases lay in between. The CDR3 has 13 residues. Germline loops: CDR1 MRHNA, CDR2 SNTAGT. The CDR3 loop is CASSATGKDTQYF. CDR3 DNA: TGTGCCAGCAGTGCCACAGGGAAAGATACGCAGTATTTT.

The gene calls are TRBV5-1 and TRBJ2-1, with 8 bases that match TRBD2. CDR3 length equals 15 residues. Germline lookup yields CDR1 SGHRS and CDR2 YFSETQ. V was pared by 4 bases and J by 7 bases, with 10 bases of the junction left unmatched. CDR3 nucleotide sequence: TGCGCCAGCAGCCATAGCGGAGCGGGAGAAAATGAGCAGTTCTTC. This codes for CASSHSGAGENEQFF.

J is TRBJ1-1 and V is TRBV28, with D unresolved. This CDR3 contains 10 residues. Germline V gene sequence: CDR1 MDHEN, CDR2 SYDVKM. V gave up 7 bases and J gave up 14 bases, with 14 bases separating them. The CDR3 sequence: CASKETLWFF. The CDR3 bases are TGTGCCAGCAAGGAGACTTTATGGTTCTTT.

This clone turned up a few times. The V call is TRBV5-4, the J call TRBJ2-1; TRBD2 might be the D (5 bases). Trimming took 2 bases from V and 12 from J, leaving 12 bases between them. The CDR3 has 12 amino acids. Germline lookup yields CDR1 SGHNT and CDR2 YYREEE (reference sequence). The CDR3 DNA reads TGTGCCAGCAGCTTCGTCGGGAAAGGGCAGTTCTTC. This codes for CASSFVGKGQFF.

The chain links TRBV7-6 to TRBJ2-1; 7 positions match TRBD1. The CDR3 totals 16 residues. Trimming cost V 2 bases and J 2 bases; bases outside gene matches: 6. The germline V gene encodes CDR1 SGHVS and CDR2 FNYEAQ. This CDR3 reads CASSLLARGPYNEQFF. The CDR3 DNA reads TGTGCCAGCAGCTTATTGGCGAGGGGGCCCTACAATGAGCAGTTCTTC.

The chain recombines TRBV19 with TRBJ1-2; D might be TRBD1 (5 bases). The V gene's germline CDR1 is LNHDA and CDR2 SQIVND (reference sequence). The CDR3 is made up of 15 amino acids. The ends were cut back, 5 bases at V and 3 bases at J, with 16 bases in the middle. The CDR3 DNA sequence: TGTGCCAGTAGTCAGGGTACACCCTCTTACTATGGCTACACCTTC. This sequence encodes CASSQGTPSYYGYTF.

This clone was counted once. The CDR3 DNA reads as TGCGCCAGCAGCCCGGCCGGAGCTTACACTGAAGCTTTCTTT. Encoded protein: CASSPAGAYTEAFF. V gene TRBV5-1 combines with J gene TRBJ1-1; no clear D gene. Germline assignment: CDR1 SGHRS and CDR2 YFSETQ. The CDR3 contains 14 residues. Deletions cut 4 bases from V and 3 bases from J, with 13 bases between.